Listed here are 14 T cell receptor beta chains from one sample, sequenced in a study of control samples from healthy donors and cancer patients. Sequenced by immunoSEQ multiplex PCR; TCRdb stores in-frame clones only, minus some. This sample has approximately 140,000 clones, with roughly 89% found just once. The sample comprised blood. These receptor sequences come from a young man in good health.

This chain links TRBV4-3 with TRBJ1-2; D gene ambiguous. The germline V gene has CDR1 LGHNA and CDR2 YSLEER. The CDR3 contains 14 residues. V was clipped by 0 bases and J by 4 bases, with 9 bases between them. The CDR3 region has the DNA TGCGCCAGCAGCCAAGATCCTTCAGGCTATGGCTACACCTTC. Protein product: CASSQDPSGYGYTF.

The chain links TRBV6-5 to TRBJ1-3; weak D call: TRBD1 (6 bases). V lost 6 bases and J lost 4, with 16 bases in between. The length of the CDR3 is 15 residues. Looked up from germline, CDR1 is MNHEY and CDR2 is SVGAGI. The DNA of the CDR3 is TGTGCCAGCAGGGGGGGGACAACTCCAGGAAACACCATATATTTT. Amino acids: CASRGGTTPGNTIYF.

For the CDR3, the DNA is TGTGCCAGCAGTAACCCCTTGGGAAACACTGAAGCTTTCTTT. This sequence encodes CASSNPLGNTEAFF. The chain links TRBV6-2 or TRBV6-3 to TRBJ1-1; D unclear. Per germline, CDR1 MNHEY and CDR2 SVGEGT. The CDR3 loop spans 14 amino acids. Trimming pared 5 bases from V and 2 bases from J, leaving 12 bases between.

This clone has only one observation. CDR3 protein: CASSEFGGGRADTQYF. In nucleotides, the CDR3 is TGTGCCAGCAGTGAATTTGGCGGGGGGAGGGCAGATACGCAGTATTTT. The chain employs TRBV2 and TRBJ2-3; 8 positions match TRBD2. The CDR3 contains 16 residues. From germline, CDR1 is SNHLY and CDR2 FYNNEI. The ends lost 2 bases at V and 4 bases at J; junction bases unmatched: 8.

The chain recombines TRBV28 with TRBJ2-5; 10 bases match TRBD1. CDR3 size: 15 residues. Germline V gives CDR1 MDHEN, CDR2 SYDVKM. The V and J ends lost 4 bases and 6 bases, in that order; junction bases with no gene match: 8. CDR3: CASSSPLDRGQTQYF. The CDR3 nucleotides are TGTGCCAGCAGTTCACCTTTAGACAGGGGGCAGACCCAGTACTTC.

The chain uses TRBV4-1 and TRBJ1-5, with TRBD1 as a possible D gene (5 bases). V lost 4 bases to trimming and J lost 0 bases, with 7 bases between them. The length of the CDR3 is 14 residues. The germline V gene has CDR1 MGHRA and CDR2 YSYEKL. CDR3 sequence: CASSPDSSNQPQHF. The CDR3 bases are TGCGCCAGCAGCCCAGACAGTAGCAATCAGCCCCAGCATTTT.

The chain is built from TRBV12-3 or TRBV12-4 and TRBJ2-3; no reliable D call. The CDR3 covers 13 residues. The V gene lost 3 bases and the J gene lost 8 bases, with 12 bases spanning the gap. CDR3 sequence (DNA): TGTGCCAGCAGTTTGAGTGACCCCCCTACGCAGTATTTT. Encoded protein: CASSLSDPPTQYF.

The V gene is TRBV6-6, the J gene TRBJ2-3; D gene unclear. The germline CDR1 and CDR2 sequences are MNHNY and SVGAGI (reference sequence). V was trimmed by 2 bases and J by 4 bases, leaving 7 bases between them. The CDR3 has 13 residues. The CDR3, as DNA: TGTGCCAGCAGTTACCCGGGTGCAGATACGCAGTATTTT. Protein: CASSYPGADTQYF.

The J gene is TRBJ1-1, the V gene TRBV5-1; 10 bases align to TRBD1. CDR1 SGHRS and CDR2 YFSETQ come from the germline V gene. There are 14 residues in the CDR3. J lost 3 bases, V lost 4 bases, and 3 bases had no gene match. CDR3 in DNA: TGCGCCAGCAGCGGGGGACAGGGGCACACTGAAGCTTTCTTT. Protein product: CASSGGQGHTEAFF.

This chain links TRBV15 with TRBJ2-1; 7 bases are a match to TRBD1. CDR3 length: 15 residues. Germline trimming cut 3 bases from V and 2 bases from J; bases unmatched to any gene: 4. Germline-derived CDR1 and CDR2 are LNHNV and YYDKDF (reference sequence). CDR3 sequence reads: CATSRRDSAYNEQFF. CDR3 nucleotides: TGTGCCACCAGCAGGAGGGACAGTGCCTACAATGAGCAGTTCTTC.

This clone has only a few counts. The chain is built from TRBV4-1 and TRBJ1-1, with no clear D. Germline V CDR1 and CDR2: MGHRA, YSYEKL. The ends were cut back, 3 bases at V and 6 bases at J, with 17 bases in the middle. The CDR3 consists of 15 residues. The CDR3 DNA reads TGCGCCAGCAGCCACCTCGACGGGGTAGACGCTGAAGCTTTCTTT. The encoded protein is CASSHLDGVDAEAFF.

The J gene is TRBJ2-5, the V gene TRBV6-6; TRBD2 matches at 10 bases. Germline CDR1 reads MNHNY; CDR2 reads SVGAGI (reference sequence). The CDR3 sequence is 16 residues long. V lost 2 bases to trimming and J lost 4 bases; unmatched junction nucleotides: 7. CDR3: CASSYRSGGAGETQYF. The DNA of the CDR3 is TGTGCCAGCAGTTACCGGAGCGGGGGGGCGGGAGAGACCCAGTACTTC.

The chain uses TRBV3-1 (or the pseudogene TRBV3-2) and TRBJ2-2; perhaps TRBD1 as D (6 bases). The germline CDR1 and CDR2 sequences are LGHDT and YNNKEL (reference sequence). This CDR3 is 15 amino acids long. Trimming removed 4 bases from V and 7 bases from J, with 16 bases in between. CDR3 sequence reads: CASSRLTGKVGELFF. The CDR3 bases are TGTGCCAGCAGCCGCCTGACAGGAAAGGTCGGGGAGCTGTTTTTT.

This clone was recorded a few times. The genes are TRBV2 and TRBJ1-3; D possibly corresponds to TRBD1 (5 bases). Per germline, CDR1 SNHLY and CDR2 FYNNEI. The CDR3 contains 12 residues. Trimming cost V 7 bases and J 11 bases, with 15 bases left between them. The CDR3 DNA sequence: TGTGCCAGCAAGACGGGGGGTCCAGCCATATATTTT. This translates into CASKTGGPAIYF.